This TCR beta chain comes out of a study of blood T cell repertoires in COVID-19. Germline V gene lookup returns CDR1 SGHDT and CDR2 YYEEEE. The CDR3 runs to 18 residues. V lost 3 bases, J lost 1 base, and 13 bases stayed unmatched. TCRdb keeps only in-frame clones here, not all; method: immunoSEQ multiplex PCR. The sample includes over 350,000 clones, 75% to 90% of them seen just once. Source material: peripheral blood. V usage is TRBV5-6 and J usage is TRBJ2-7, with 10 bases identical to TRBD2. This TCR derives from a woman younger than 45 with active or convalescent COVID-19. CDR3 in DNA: TGTGCCAGCAGCTCGATTTATCCGGGACTAGCGATATCCTACGAGCAGTACTTC. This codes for CASSSIYPGLAISYEQYF. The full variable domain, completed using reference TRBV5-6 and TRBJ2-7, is DAGVTQSPTHLIKTRGQQVTLRCSPKSGHDTVSWYQQALGQGPQFIFQYYEEEERQRGNFPDRFSGHQFPNYSSELNVNALLLGDSALYLCASSSIYPGLAISYEQYFGPGTRLTVT.